The clone carrying this T cell receptor (beta chain) was found a few times. The data were obtained in a study of T-cell memory formation after mild COVID-19. This CDR3 spans 13 amino acids. CDR1 is DFQATT, CDR2 SNEGSKA, per germline (reference sequence). The V and J ends lost 5 bases and 8 bases, in that order; junction bases with no gene match: 6. TCRdb passed the 5' RACE reads through MiXCR, listing each CDR3 protein once. This table has some 450,000 distinct CDR3 sequences, around 20% appearing once. Material: PBMCs or a T cell subset sorted from them (not recorded which). The clonotype originates from an adult woman who had mild COVID-19 (a few samples of this study predate the infection). Cell type and time point are not known. The rearrangement uses TRBV20-1 and TRBJ1-4; 9 positions agree with TRBD1. CDR3 region: CSAPGTGREKLFF. The CDR3 coding sequence is TGCAGTGCTCCCGGGACAGGGAGGGAAAAACTGTTTTTT.